This record looks at one TCR beta chain sequence and its context. Its antigen is currently unknown. The sample belongs to a study of cytomegalovirus exposure and HLA in healthy donors. Regarding the study as a whole: Earlier findings revealed that most TCR beta V segments proved productive either about 90% or about 30% of the time.

Germline values: CDR1 SGHNT, CDR2 YENEEA. There are 15 residues in the CDR3. V gave up 1 base and J gave up 3 bases; unmatched junction bases: 0. The PCR was carried out with 60 Vbeta primers and 13 Jbeta primers. This table comes from immunoSEQ multiplex PCR, and its TCRdb copy is limited to in-frame clones, with some not included. The sample lists about 140,000 clones, around 79% seen once, with about 3% in the top ten. The sequenced sample consisted of PBMCs. This clonotype was obtained from a female donor in good health and CMV-seronegative. The V gene is TRBV11-3, the J gene TRBJ2-3, with 11 bases identical to TRBD2. The CDR3 loop is CASSLVAGGTDTQYF. The CDR3 coding sequence is TGTGCCAGCAGCTTAGTAGCGGGAGGGACAGATACGCAGTATTTT.